Listed here is a single TCR beta chain. Its antigen is as yet unknown. This sample is drawn from a study of cytomegalovirus exposure and HLA in healthy donors. Although they were nominally healthy when sampled, donors likely had unrecorded immune exposures. This PCR relied on a set of 60 Vbeta primers and 13 Jbeta primers. Generated by immunoSEQ multiplex PCR, the TCRdb table keeps only in-frame clones and is missing some. The sample lists about 59,000 clones, about 69% occurring once. The CDR3 extends over 17 amino acids. V gave up 0 bases and J gave up 0 bases, with 9 bases separating them. Germline V gene sequence: CDR1 KGHSH, CDR2 LQKENI. Findings and caveats of the study: When analyzed later, a missense DCLRE1C variant was found to be linked to TCR beta V- and J-gene trimming. Follow-up analysis seemed to connect common viral pathogens with several of the most significant clusters identified. The later analysis indicated that the majority of CMV-associated TCR beta chains appeared HLA-restricted.

The gene calls are TRBV18 and TRBJ1-6; the D is unclear. The origin of this receptor is a man aged 30 to 39 in good health and CMV-seropositive. Sequenced sample: PBMCs. The chain's CDR3 is CASSPPRQSSYNSPLHF. CDR3 sequence (DNA): TGTGCCAGCTCACCACCGCGGCAGAGCTCCTATAATTCACCCCTCCACTTT.